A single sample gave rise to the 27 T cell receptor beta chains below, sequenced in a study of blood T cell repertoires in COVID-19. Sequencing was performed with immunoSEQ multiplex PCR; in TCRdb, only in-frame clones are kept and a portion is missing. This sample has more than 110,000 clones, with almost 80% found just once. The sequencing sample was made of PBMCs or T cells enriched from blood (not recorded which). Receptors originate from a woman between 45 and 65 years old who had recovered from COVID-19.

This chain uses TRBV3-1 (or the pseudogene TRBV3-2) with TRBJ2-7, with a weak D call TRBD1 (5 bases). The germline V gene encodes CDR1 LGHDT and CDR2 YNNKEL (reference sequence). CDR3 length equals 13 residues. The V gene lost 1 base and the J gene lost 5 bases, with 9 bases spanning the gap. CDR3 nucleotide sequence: TGTGCCAGCAGCCAAGCCAGGGTACACGAGCAGTACTTC. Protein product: CASSQARVHEQYF.

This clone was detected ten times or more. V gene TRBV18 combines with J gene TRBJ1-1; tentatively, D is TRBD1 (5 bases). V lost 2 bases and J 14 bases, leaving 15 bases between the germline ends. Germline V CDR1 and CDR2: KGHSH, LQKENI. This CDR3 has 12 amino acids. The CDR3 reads CASSPGAGGSFF. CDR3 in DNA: TGTGCCAGCTCACCAGGGGCGGGAGGCTCCTTCTTT.

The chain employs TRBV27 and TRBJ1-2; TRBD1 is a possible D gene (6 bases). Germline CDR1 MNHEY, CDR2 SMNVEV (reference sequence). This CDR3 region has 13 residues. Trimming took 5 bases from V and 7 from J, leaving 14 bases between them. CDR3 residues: CASSLQGFLGYTF. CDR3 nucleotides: TGTGCCAGCAGTCTACAGGGATTCCTTGGCTACACCTTC.

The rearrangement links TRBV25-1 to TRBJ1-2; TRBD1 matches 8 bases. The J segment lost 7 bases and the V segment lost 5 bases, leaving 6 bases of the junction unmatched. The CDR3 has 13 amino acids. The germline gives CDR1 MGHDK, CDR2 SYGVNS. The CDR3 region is CASSPQGALGYTF. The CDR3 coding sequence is TGTGCCAGCAGTCCTCAGGGGGCGCTTGGCTACACCTTC.

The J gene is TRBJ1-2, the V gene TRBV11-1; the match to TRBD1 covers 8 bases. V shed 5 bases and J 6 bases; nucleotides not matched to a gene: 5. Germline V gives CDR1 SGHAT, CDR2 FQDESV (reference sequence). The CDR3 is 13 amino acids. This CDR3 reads CASSLDRGDGYTF. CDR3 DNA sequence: TGTGCCAGCAGCCTCGACAGGGGCGATGGCTACACCTTC.

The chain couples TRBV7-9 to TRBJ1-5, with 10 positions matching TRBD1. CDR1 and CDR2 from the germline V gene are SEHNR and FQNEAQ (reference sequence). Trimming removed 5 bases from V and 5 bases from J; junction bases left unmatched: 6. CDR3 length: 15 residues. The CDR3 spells CASSTGTGVYQPQHF. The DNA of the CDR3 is TGTGCCAGCAGCACCGGGACAGGGGTATATCAGCCCCAGCATTTT.

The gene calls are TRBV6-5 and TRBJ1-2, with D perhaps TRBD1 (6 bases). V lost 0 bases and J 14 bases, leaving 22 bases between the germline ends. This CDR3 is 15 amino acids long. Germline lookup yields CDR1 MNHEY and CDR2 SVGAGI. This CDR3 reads CASSYSSQGQASNTF. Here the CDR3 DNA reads TGTGCCAGCAGTTACTCATCCCAGGGACAAGCTTCGAATACCTTC.

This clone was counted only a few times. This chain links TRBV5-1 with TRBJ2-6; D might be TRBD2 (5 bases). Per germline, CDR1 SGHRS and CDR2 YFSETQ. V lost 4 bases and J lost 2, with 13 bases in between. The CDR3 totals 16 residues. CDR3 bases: TGCGCCAGCAGCCCCGGACTGTCCCCTGGGGCCAACGTCCTGACTTTC. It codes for CASSPGLSPGANVLTF.

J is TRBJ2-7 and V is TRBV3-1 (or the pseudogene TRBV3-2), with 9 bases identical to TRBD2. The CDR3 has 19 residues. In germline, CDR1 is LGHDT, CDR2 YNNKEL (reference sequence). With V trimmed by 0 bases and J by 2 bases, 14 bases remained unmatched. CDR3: CASSQDHFMSGRTTYEQYF. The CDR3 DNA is TGTGCCAGCAGCCAAGATCACTTTATGAGCGGGAGGACCACCTACGAGCAGTACTTC.

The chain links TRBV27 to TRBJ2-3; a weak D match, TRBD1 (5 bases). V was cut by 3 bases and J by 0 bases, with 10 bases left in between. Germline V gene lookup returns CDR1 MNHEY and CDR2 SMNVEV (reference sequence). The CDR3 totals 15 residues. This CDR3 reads CASSFSRTSTDTQYF. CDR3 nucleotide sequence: TGTGCCAGCAGTTTTAGCAGGACAAGCACAGATACGCAGTATTTT.

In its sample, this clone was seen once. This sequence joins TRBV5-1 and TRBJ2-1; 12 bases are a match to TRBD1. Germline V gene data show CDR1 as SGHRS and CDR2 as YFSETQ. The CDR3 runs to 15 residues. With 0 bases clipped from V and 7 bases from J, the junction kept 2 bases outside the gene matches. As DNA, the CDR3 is TGCGCCAGCAGCTTGGTGGGACAGGGGGCAAATGAGCAGTTCTTC. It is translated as CASSLVGQGANEQFF.

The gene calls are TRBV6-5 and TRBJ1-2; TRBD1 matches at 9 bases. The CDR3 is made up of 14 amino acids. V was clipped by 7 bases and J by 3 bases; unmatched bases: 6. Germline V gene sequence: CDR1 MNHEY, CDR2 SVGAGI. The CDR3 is CASTQQGAYYGYTF. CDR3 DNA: TGTGCCAGCACCCAACAGGGGGCCTACTATGGCTACACCTTC.

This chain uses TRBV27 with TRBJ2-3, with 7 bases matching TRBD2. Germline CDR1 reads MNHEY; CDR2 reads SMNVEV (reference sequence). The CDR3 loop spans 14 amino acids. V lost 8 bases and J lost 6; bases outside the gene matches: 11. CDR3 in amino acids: CASRRRGIYDTQYF. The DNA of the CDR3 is TGTGCCAGCCGAAGGCGGGGGATATACGATACGCAGTATTTT.

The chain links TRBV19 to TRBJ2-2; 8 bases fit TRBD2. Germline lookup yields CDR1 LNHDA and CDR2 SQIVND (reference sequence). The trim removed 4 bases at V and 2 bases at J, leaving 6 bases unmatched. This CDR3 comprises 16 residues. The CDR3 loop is CASSTLGTSNTGELFF. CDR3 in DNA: TGTGCCAGTAGTACCCTGGGGACTAGTAACACCGGGGAGCTGTTTTTT.

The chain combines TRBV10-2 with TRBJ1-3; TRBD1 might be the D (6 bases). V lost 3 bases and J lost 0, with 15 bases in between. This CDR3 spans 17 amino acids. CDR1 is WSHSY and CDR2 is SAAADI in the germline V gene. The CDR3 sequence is CASSDRTASVSGNTIYF. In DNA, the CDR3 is TGCGCCAGCAGTGATAGGACAGCCTCTGTCTCTGGAAACACCATATATTTT.

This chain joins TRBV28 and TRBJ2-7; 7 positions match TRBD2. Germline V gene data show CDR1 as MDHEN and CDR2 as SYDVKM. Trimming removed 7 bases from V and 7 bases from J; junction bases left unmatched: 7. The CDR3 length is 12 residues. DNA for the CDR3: TGTGCCAGCACCGGCGGGAGTGAGGAGCAGTACTTC. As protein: CASTGGSEEQYF.

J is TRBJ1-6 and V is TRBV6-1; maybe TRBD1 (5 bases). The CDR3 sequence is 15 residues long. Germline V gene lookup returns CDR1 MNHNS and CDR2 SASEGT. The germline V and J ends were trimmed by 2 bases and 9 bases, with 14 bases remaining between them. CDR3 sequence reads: CASSERGSGFSPLHF. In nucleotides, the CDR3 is TGTGCCAGCAGTGAAAGGGGTTCGGGTTTTTCACCCCTCCACTTT.

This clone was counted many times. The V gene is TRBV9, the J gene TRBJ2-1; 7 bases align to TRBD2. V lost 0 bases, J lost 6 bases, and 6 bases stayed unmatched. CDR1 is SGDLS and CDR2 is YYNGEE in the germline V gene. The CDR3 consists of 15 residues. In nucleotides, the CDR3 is TGTGCCAGCAGCGTAGTAGGCGGGAGTACCAATGAGCAGTTCTTC. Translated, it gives CASSVVGGSTNEQFF.

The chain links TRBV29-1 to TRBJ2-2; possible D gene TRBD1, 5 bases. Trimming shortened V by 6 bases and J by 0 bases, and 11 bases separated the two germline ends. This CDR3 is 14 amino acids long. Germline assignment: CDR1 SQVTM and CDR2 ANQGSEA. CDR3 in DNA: TGCAGCGTCTCCAGGGCAGCGAACACCGGGGAGCTGTTTTTT. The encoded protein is CSVSRAANTGELFF.

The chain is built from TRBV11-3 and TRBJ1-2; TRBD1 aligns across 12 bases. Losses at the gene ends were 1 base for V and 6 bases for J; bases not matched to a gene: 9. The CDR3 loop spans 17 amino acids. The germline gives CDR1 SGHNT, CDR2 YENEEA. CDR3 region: CASSLGSGTGGANGYTF. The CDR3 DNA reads TGTGCCAGCAGCTTAGGTTCCGGGACAGGGGGCGCGAATGGCTACACCTTC.

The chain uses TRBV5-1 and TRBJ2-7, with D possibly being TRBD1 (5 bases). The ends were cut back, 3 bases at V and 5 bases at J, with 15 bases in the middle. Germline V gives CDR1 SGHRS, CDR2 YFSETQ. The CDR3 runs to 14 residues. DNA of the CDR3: TGCGCCAGCAGCTCTCCAGGGAAGGGAAACGAGCAGTACTTC. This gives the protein CASSSPGKGNEQYF. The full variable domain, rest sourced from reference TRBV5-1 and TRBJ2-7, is KAGVTQTPRYLIKTRGQQVTLSCSPISGHRSVSWYQQTPGQGLQFLFEYFSETQRNKGNFPGRFSGRQFSNSRSEMNVSTLELGDSALYLCASSSPGKGNEQYFGPGTRLTVT.

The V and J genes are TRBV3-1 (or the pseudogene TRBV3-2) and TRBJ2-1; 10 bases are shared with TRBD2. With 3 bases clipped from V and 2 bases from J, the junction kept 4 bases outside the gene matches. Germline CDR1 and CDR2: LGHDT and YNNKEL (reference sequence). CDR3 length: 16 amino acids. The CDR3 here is CASSHLLAGTYNEQFF. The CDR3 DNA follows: TGTGCCAGCAGCCATCTACTAGCGGGGACCTACAATGAGCAGTTCTTC.

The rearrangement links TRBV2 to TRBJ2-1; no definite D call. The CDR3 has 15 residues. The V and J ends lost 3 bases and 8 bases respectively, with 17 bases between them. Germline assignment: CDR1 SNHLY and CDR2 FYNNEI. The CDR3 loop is CASSDPSVSIDEQFF. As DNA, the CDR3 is TGTGCCAGCAGTGACCCGTCGGTGTCTATAGATGAGCAGTTCTTC.

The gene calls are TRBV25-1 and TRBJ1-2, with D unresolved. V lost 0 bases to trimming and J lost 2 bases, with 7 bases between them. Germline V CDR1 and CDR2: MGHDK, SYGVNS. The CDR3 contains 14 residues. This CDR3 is CASSEYGKNYGYTF. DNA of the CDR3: TGTGCCAGCAGTGAATACGGGAAGAACTATGGCTACACCTTC.

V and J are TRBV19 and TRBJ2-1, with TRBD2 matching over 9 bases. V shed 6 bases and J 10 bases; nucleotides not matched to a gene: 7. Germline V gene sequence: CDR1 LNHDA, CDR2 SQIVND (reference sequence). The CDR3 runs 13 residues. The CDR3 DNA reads TGTGCCAGTAGGGGGGCTAGCGGGGCCGAGCAGTTCTTC. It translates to CASRGASGAEQFF. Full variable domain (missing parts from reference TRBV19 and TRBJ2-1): DGGITQSPKYLFRKEGQNVTLSCEQNLNHDAMYWYRQDPGQGLRLIYYSQIVNDFQKGDIAEGYSVSREKKESFPLTVTSAQKNPTAFYLCASRGASGAEQFFGPGTRLTVL.

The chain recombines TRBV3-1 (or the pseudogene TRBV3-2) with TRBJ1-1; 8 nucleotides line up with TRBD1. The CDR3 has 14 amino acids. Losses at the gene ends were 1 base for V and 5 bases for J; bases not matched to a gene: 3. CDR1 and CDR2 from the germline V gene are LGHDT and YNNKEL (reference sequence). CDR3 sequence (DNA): TGTGCCAGCAGCCAAGGACAGGGGTATACTGAAGCTTTCTTT. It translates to CASSQGQGYTEAFF.

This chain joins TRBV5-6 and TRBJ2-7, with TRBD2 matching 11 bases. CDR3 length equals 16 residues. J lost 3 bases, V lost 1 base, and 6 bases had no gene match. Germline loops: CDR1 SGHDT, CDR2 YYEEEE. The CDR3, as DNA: TGTGCCAGCAGCTTGCCACTAGCGGGAGACCACTACGAGCAGTACTTC. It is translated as CASSLPLAGDHYEQYF.